This T cell receptor (beta chain) was sequenced for a study of T cells in Graves' hyperthyroidism and ophthalmopathy. Study conclusions and caveats: The model predicted ophthalmopathy a median approximately six months before onset. From stable hyperthyroidism, ophthalmopathy was separated by a 13 V-J model.

The CDR3 has 13 amino acids. The V gene's germline CDR1 is LNHDA and CDR2 SQIVND (reference sequence). V shed 2 bases and J shed 1 base, with 5 bases lying between them. This clonotype was counted only a few times. The antigen remains undetermined. Amplified regions were TCR beta CDR3 sequences from RNA transcripts. HTBI primers were used for first-round RT-PCR of the TCR CDR3. In TCRdb, the multiplex PCR reads were re-called with MiXCR into one record per CDR3 protein. Of about 640,000 distinct CDR3 sequences in the sample, approximately 42% were seen once. Clinical symptoms, serum thyroxine, TRAb, thyroid ultrasound and orbital computed tomography informed diagnoses.

The chain employs TRBV19 and TRBJ1-1, with D uncertain. Sequenced input: peripheral blood or thyroid tissue (not recorded which). This clonotype was sampled from an adult man with Graves' disease, either hyperthyroidism or ophthalmopathy (not recorded which). The CDR3 region has the DNA TGTGCCAGTAGTATACCTCCGAACACTGAAGCTTTCTTT. Translated: CASSIPPNTEAFF.